The sequence of this T cell receptor beta chain was determined in a study of tumor and adjacent non-tumor tissue in lung cancer. Study context: Patients comprised 12 adenocarcinoma, a couple of squamous cell carcinoma and 1 small cell lung cancer. Samples averaged about 4.3 million productive TCRbeta reads each.

This clonotype was detected many times. Antigen: not known. RNA was extracted from bulk tissue without any cell sorting. More than 3 cm separated this lung sample from the edge of the tumor. The CDR3 loop spans 17 amino acids. With 3 bases clipped from V and 0 bases from J, the junction kept 8 bases outside the gene matches. Germline CDR1 reads ENHRY; CDR2 reads SYGVKD. Study-wide results and caveats: In normal lung, the top 100 clones were significantly more dominant than in tumor. Tumor tissue had significantly higher TCR diversity than normal lung.

The library came from three nested PCR rounds adapted from ARM-PCR protocols. TCRdb re-derived calls from the multiplex PCR reads in MiXCR, one entry per CDR3 protein. The sample has tens of thousands of distinct CDR3 sequences, about 70% seen once. The chain is built from TRBV10-3 and TRBJ2-7, with 10 bases fitting TRBD2. The origin of this receptor is a woman aged 60-75 years with non-small cell lung cancer. Sample: distant non-tumor lung tissue. Written as DNA, the CDR3 is TGTGCCATCAGTGACTCGCCGACTAGCGGGTCCTCCTACGAGCAGTACTTC. Translation gives CAISDSPTSGSSYEQYF.